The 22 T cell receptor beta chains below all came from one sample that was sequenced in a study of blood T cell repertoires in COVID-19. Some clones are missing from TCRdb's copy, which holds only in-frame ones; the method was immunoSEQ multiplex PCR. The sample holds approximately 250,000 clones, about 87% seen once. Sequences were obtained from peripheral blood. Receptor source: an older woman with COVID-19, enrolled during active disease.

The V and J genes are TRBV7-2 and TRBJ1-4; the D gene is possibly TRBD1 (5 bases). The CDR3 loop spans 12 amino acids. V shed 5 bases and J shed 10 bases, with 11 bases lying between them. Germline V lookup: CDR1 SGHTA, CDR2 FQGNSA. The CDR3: CASSTQGVKLFF. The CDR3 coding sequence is TGTGCCAGCAGCACGCAAGGGGTAAAACTGTTTTTT.

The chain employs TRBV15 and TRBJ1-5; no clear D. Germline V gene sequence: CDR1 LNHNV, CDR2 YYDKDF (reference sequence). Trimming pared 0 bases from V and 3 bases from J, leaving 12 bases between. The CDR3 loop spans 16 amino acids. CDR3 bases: TGTGCCACCAGCAGAGATTCGTCGGGGAACAATCAGCCCCAGCATTTT. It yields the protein CATSRDSSGNNQPQHF.

The CDR3 DNA reads as TGTGCCAGCGGGACAGGGCGGACTGAAGCTTTCTTT. It codes for CASGTGRTEAFF. V is TRBV2 and J is TRBJ1-1; 9 bases align to TRBD1. Germline CDR1 reads SNHLY; CDR2 reads FYNNEI. After removal of 8 bases from V and 5 bases from J, the junction contained 3 bases not matched to a gene. The CDR3 length is 12 residues. Looking up the rest from reference TRBV2 and TRBJ1-1 gives the full variable domain: EPEVTQTPSHQVTQMGQEVILRCVPISNHLYFYWYRQILGQKVEFLVSFYNNEISEKSEIFDDQFSVERPDGSNFTLKIRSTKLEDSAMYFCASGTGRTEAFFGQGTRLTVV.

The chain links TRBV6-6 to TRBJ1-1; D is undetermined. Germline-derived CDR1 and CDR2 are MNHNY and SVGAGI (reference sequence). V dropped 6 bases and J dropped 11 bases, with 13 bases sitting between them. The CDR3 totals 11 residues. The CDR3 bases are TGTGCCAGCAGCCTTGGACTAGCGGCTTTCTTT. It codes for CASSLGLAAFF.

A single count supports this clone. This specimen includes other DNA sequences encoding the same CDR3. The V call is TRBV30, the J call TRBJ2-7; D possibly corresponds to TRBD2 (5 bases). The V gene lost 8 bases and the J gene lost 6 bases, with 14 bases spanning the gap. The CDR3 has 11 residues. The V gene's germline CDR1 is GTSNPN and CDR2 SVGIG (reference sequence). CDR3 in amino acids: CATTRAGEQYF. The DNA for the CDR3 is TGTGCCACCACTAGGGCCGGCGAGCAGTACTTC.

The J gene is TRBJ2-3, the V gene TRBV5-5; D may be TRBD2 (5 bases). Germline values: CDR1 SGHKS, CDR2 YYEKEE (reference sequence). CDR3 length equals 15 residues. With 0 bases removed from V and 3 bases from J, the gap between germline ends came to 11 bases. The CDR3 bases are TGTGCCAGCAGCTTGGCCTCACTAGAAACAGATACGCAGTATTTT. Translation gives CASSLASLETDTQYF.

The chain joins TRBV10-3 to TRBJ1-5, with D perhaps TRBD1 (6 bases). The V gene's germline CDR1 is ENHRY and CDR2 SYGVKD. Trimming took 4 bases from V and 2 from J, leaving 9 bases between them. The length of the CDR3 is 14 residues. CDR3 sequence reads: CAISVQGGNQPQHF. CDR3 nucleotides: TGTGCCATCAGTGTACAGGGAGGCAATCAGCCCCAGCATTTT.

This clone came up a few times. DNA for the CDR3: TGCGCCAGCTCCCAGACTAGCGGGATTTCCTACGAGCAGTACTTC. This encodes CASSQTSGISYEQYF. The V call is TRBV5-1, the J call TRBJ2-7, with TRBD2 matching 11 bases. Germline lookup yields CDR1 SGHRS and CDR2 YFSETQ. V shed 7 bases and J 1 base; nucleotides not matched to a gene: 7. This CDR3 is built from 15 residues.

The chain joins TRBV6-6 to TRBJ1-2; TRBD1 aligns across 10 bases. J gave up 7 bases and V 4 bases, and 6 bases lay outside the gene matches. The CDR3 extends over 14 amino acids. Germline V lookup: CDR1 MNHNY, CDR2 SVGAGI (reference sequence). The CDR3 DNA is TGTGCCAGCAGTTCCGACAGGGGGCGCTTTGGCTACACCTTC. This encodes CASSSDRGRFGYTF.

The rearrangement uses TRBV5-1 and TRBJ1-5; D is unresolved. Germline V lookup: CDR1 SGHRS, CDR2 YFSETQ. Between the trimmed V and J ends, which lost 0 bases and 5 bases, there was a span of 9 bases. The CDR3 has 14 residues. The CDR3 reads CASSLASGDQPQHF. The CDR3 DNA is TGCGCCAGCAGCTTGGCCTCCGGGGATCAGCCCCAGCATTTT.

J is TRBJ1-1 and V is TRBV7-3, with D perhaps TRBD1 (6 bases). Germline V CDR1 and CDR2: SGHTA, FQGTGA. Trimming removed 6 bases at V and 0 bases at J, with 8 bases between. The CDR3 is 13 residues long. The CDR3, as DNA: TGTGCCAGCAGACAGGGTGTGAACACTGAAGCTTTCTTT. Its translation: CASRQGVNTEAFF.

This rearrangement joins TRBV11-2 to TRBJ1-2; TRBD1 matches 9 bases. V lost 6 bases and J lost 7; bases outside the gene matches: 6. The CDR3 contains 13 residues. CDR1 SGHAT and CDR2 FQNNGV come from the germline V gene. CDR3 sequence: CASRRQGVGGYTF. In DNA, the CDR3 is TGTGCCAGCAGAAGACAGGGGGTAGGTGGCTACACCTTC.

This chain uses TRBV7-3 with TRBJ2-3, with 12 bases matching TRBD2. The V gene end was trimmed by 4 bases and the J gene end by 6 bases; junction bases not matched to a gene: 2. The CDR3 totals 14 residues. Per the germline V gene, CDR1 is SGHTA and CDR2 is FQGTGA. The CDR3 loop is CASSSTSGGDTQYF. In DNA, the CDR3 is TGTGCCAGCAGCTCAACTAGCGGGGGGGATACGCAGTATTTT.

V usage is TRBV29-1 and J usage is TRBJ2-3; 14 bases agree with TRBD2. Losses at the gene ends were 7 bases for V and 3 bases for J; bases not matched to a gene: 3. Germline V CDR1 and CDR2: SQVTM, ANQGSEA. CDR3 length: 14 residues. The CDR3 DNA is TGCAGCGGGAGACTAGCGGGAGGGACAGATACGCAGTATTTT. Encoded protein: CSGRLAGGTDTQYF.

CDR3 protein: CASSLIPPGDGYTF. Written as DNA, the CDR3 is TGTGCCAGCAGCTTAATTCCCCCAGGGGATGGCTACACCTTC. The rearrangement joins TRBV7-3 to TRBJ1-2; possible D gene TRBD1, 6 bases. Germline V CDR1 and CDR2: SGHTA, FQGTGA. Deletions cut 1 base from V and 6 bases from J, with 12 bases between. The CDR3 covers 14 residues.

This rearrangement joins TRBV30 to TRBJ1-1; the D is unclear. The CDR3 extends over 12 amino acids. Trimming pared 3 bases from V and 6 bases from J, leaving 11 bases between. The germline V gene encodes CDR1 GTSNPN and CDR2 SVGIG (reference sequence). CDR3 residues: CAWRSPSPEAFF. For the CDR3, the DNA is TGTGCCTGGAGATCACCGAGCCCTGAAGCTTTCTTT.

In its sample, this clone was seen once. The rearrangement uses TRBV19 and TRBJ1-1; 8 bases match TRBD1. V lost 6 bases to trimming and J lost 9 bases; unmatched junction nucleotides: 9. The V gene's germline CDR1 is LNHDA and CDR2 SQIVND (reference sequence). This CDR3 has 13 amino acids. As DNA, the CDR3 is TGTGCCAGTAGGGAGGACAGGGACGGGCAAGCTTTCTTT. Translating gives CASREDRDGQAFF.

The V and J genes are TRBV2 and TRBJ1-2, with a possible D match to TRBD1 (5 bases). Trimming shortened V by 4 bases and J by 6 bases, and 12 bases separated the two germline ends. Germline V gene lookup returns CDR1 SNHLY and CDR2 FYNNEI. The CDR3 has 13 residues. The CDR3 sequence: CASSGDSFHGYTF. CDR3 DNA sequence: TGTGCCAGCAGTGGTGACAGCTTCCATGGCTACACCTTC.

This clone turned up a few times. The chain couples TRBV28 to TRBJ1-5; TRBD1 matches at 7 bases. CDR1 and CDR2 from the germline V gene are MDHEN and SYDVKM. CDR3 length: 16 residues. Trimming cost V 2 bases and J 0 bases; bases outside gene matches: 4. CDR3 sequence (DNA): TGTGCCAGCAGTTTAGCCGGACAGGCTAGCAATCAGCCCCAGCATTTT. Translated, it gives CASSLAGQASNQPQHF.

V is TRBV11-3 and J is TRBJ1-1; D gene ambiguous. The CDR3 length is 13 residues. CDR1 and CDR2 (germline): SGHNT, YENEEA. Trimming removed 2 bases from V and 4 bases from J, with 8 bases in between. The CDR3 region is CASSLYPSTEAFF. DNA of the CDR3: TGTGCCAGCAGCTTATACCCGAGCACTGAAGCTTTCTTT.

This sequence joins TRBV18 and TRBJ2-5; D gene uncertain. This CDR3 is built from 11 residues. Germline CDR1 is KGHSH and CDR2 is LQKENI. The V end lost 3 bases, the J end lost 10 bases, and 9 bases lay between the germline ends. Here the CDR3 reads CASSPDRDQYF. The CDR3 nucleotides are TGTGCCAGCTCACCCGATCGAGACCAGTACTTC.

CDR3 region: CASSQDARGSYNEQFF. CDR3 nucleotides: TGCGCCAGCAGCCAAGATGCCAGGGGTTCGTACAATGAGCAGTTCTTC. J is TRBJ2-1 and V is TRBV4-1; D is perhaps TRBD1 (6 bases). Germline V gene sequence: CDR1 MGHRA, CDR2 YSYEKL. The CDR3 is 16 residues long. Trimming took off 0 bases at V and 4 bases at J, with 13 bases between the two ends.